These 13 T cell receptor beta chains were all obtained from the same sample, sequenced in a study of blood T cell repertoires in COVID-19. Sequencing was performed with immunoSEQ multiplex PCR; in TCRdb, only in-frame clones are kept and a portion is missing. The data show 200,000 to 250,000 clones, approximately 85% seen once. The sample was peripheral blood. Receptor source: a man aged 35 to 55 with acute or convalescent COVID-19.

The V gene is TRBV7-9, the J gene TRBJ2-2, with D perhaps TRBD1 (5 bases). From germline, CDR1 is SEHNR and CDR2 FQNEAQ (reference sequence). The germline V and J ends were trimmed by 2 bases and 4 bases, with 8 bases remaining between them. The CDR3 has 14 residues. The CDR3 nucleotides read TGTGCCAGCAGCTTAAGGGGAAGCACCGGGGAGCTGTTTTTT. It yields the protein CASSLRGSTGELFF.

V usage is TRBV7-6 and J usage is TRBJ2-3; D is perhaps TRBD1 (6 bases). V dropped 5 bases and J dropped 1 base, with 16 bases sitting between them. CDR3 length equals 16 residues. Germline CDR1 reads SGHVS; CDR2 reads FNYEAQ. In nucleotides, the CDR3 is TGTGCCAGCAGCAAACAGGGCCGTGGAGGCACAGATACGCAGTATTTT. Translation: CASSKQGRGGTDTQYF.

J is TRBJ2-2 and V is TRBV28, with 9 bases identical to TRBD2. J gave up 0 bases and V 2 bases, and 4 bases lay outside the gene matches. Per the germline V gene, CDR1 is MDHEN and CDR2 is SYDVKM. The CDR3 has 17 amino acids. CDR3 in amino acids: CASSLGAGGSNTGELFF. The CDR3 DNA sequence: TGTGCCAGCAGTTTAGGAGCGGGGGGATCGAACACCGGGGAGCTGTTTTTT.

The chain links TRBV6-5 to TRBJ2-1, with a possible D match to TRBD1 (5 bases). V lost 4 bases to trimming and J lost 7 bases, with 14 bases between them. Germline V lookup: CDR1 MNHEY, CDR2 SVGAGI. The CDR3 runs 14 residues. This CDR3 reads CASSLEAGRNEQFF. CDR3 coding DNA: TGTGCCAGCAGTTTAGAGGCAGGGCGGAATGAGCAGTTCTTC.

The chain's CDR3 is CASSYVGTGGAISHF. In DNA, the CDR3 is TGTGCCAGCAGTTACGTAGGGACAGGGGGGGCCATCTCGCATTTT. V gene TRBV6-6 combines with J gene TRBJ1-5; 11 positions match TRBD1. The CDR3 runs to 15 residues. Per germline, CDR1 MNHNY and CDR2 SVGAGI (reference sequence). The junction had 12 bases not matched to a gene; V was cut back by 2 bases and J by 15 bases.

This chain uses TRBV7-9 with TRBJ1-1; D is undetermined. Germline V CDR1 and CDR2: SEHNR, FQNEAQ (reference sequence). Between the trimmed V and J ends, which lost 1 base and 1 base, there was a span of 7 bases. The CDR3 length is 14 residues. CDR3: CASSLGGSNTEAFF. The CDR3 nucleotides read TGTGCCAGCAGCTTAGGAGGGTCGAACACTGAAGCTTTCTTT.

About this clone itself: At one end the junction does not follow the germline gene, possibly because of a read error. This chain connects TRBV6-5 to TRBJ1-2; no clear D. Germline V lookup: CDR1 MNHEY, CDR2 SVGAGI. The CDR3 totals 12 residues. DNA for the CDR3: TGTGCCAGCCTTTCCGACGCAGGTATTATAGCCTTC. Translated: CASLSDAGIIAF.

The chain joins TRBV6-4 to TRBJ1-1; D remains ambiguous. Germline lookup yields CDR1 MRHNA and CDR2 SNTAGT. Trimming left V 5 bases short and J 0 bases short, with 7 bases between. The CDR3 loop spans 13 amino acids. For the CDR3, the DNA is TGTGCCAGCAGTTCCCAGATGAACACTGAAGCTTTCTTT. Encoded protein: CASSSQMNTEAFF.

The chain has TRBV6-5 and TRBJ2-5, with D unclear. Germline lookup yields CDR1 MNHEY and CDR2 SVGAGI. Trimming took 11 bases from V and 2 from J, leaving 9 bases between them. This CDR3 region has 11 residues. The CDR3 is CAHMPQETQYF. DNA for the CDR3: TGTGCCCACATGCCACAAGAGACCCAGTACTTC.

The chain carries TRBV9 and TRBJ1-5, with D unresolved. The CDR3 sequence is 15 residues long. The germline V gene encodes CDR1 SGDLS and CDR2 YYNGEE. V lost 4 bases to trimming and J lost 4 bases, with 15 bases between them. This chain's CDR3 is CASSLTAARNQPQHF. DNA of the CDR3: TGTGCCAGCAGCCTGACTGCGGCGCGGAATCAGCCCCAGCATTTT.

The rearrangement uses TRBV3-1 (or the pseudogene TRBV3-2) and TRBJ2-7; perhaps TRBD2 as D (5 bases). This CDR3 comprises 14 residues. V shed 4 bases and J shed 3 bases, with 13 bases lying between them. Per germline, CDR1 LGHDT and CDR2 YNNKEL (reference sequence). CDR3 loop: CASSRGKRDYEQYF. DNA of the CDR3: TGTGCCAGCAGCCGAGGGAAGAGGGACTACGAGCAGTACTTC.

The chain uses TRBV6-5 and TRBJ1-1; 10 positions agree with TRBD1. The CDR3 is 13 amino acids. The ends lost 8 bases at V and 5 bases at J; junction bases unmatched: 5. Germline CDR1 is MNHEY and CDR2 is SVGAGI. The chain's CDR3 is CASGQGEMTEAFF. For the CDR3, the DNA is TGTGCCAGCGGACAGGGGGAAATGACTGAAGCTTTCTTT.

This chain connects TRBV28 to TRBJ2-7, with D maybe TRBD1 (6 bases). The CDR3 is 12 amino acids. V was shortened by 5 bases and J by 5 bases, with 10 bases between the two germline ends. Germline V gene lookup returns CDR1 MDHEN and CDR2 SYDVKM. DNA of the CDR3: TGTGCCAGCAGTCGTAACAGGGACGAGCAGTACTTC. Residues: CASSRNRDEQYF.